A selection of T cell receptor beta chains follows, all from one sample in a study of blood T cell repertoires in COVID-19. Profiling relied on immunoSEQ multiplex PCR, and the TCRdb table lists in-frame clones only, not all of them. The table has some 130,000 clones, 84% seen once. The material sequenced was peripheral blood. The receptors were gathered from a man aged 60 to 75 with acute or convalescent COVID-19. Each CDR3 is given with its conserved first and last residue. A D gene is named only where the DNA matches it firmly. A clone size is listed for some rows: how often the clone was seen (once, few, many), or a class if it is expanded.

d_call j_call clone_size v_call cdr3_aa cdr3_nt
- TRBJ1-1 - TRBV15 CATSRDPLRNTEAFF TGTGCCACCAGCAGAGATCCACTTCGGAACACTGAAGCTTTCTTT
- TRBJ1-5 - TRBV6-5 CASSSVGLNQPQHF TGTGCCAGCAGTTCGGTTGGACTAAATCAGCCCCAGCATTTT
TRBD2 TRBJ2-7 - TRBV27 CASSFLAGTYEQYF TGTGCCAGCAGTTTTCTAGCGGGGACCTACGAGCAGTACTTC
TRBD1 TRBJ1-1 - TRBV5-1 CASSFGTGSLSTEAFF TGCGCCAGCAGCTTCGGGACAGGGAGTTTGAGTACTGAAGCTTTCTTT
- TRBJ2-1 - TRBV5-6 CASSPGFNEQFF TGTGCCAGCAGCCCAGGGTTCAATGAGCAGTTCTTC
- TRBJ2-5 - TRBV7-9 CASLTGNTETQYF TGTGCCAGCCTGACGGGGAACACGGAGACCCAGTACTTC
TRBD1 TRBJ1-5 - TRBV5-6 CASSFGTGSSNQPQHF TGTGCCAGCAGCTTCGGGACAGGGAGTAGCAATCAGCCCCAGCATTTT
TRBD1 TRBJ1-1 - TRBV10-3 CAIRQLPGTGNTEAFF TGTGCCATCCGTCAGCTCCCCGGGACAGGGAACACTGAAGCTTTCTTT
TRBD1 TRBJ1-6 few TRBV6-1 CASSERDRDSPLHF TGTGCCAGCAGTGAAAGGGACAGGGATTCACCCCTCCACTTT
- TRBJ2-3 - TRBV2 CASSDLPGLDDTQYF TGTGCCAGCAGTGACCTCCCCGGGTTGGATGATACGCAGTATTTT
TRBD1 TRBJ2-4 - TRBV5-4 CASSVDRDRLDIQYF TGTGCCAGCAGCGTGGACCGGGACAGGTTAGACATTCAGTACTTC
- TRBJ1-4 few TRBV10-3 CAISESAGGRGNEKLFF TGTGCCATCAGTGAGTCGGCCGGGGGAAGGGGAAATGAAAAACTGTTTTTT
- TRBJ1-2 - TRBV7-9 CASSPREGVPYGYTF TGTGCCAGCAGCCCGCGGGAGGGGGTACCCTATGGCTACACCTTC
TRBD1 TRBJ2-7 once TRBV5-1 CASTLQGTEYEQYF TGCGCCAGCACCCTGCAGGGGACAGAATACGAGCAGTACTTC
- TRBJ2-7 - TRBV29-1 CSVDAGIGEQYF TGCAGCGTTGACGCAGGGATCGGAGAGCAGTACTTC
- TRBJ1-1 - TRBV2 CASRGEQGSTEAFF TGTGCCAGCAGGGGGGAACAGGGCAGCACTGAAGCTTTCTTT
TRBD1 TRBJ1-1 - TRBV19 CASSDPPGTGMSTEAFF TGTGCCAGTAGTGACCCTCCTGGGACAGGGATGAGCACTGAAGCTTTCTTT
- TRBJ1-3 - TRBV9 CASSEQDSLSGNTIYF TGTGCCAGCAGCGAACAGGACAGTCTATCTGGAAACACCATATATTTT
- TRBJ2-2 - TRBV28 CASSTGGASGELFF TGTGCCAGCAGTACGGGTGGAGCCTCCGGGGAGCTGTTTTTT
TRBD1 TRBJ1-5 few TRBV7-9 CASSTGGASNQPQHF TGTGCCAGCAGTACAGGGGGGGCGAGCAATCAGCCCCAGCATTTT
TRBD2 TRBJ2-5 - TRBV3-1/TRBV3-2 CASSQGPLAGGPGETQYF TGTGCCAGCAGCCAAGGGCCACTGGCGGGGGGGCCAGGAGAGACCCAGTACTTC
TRBD2 TRBJ2-2 - TRBV3-1/TRBV3-2 CASSQDLAGVDRELFF TGTGCCAGCAGCCAGGACTTAGCGGGGGTTGACCGGGAGCTGTTTTTT
- TRBJ1-2 - TRBV19 CASSIPQSLGGYTF TGTGCCAGTAGTATACCCCAATCTCTGGGCGGCTACACCTTC
TRBD1 TRBJ1-2 - TRBV6-5 CASSRGQGEFGYTF TGTGCCAGCAGCCGGGGACAGGGGGAGTTTGGCTACACCTTC
TRBD1 TRBJ2-3 - TRBV24-1 CATSDLNRGTDTQYF TGTGCCACCAGTGATTTGAACAGGGGTACAGATACGCAGTATTTT
TRBD2 TRBJ2-3 once TRBV5-1 CASSLGTSGNTDTQYF TGCGCCAGCAGCTTGGGGACTAGCGGGAACACAGATACGCAGTATTTT
- TRBJ1-1 once TRBV10-1 CASSESKGPNTEAFF TGCGCCAGCAGTGAGTCGAAGGGGCCGAACACTGAAGCTTTCTTT
TRBD1 TRBJ1-1 - TRBV19 CASSRMGPRQGGMNTEAFF TGTGCCAGTAGTAGGATGGGGCCCCGACAGGGCGGGATGAACACTGAAGCTTTCTTT
TRBD1 TRBJ2-1 - TRBV5-6 CASSLAPYRGEGNEQFF TGTGCCAGCAGCTTGGCCCCCTACAGGGGAGAGGGTAATGAGCAGTTCTTC
- TRBJ2-1 - TRBV7-9 CASSLEALGAGYVF TGTGCCAGCAGCTTAGAAGCTTTAGGGGCAGGGTACGTCTTC
- TRBJ2-7 once TRBV29-1 CSALHSYEQYF TGCAGCGCCTTACACTCCTACGAGCAGTACTTC